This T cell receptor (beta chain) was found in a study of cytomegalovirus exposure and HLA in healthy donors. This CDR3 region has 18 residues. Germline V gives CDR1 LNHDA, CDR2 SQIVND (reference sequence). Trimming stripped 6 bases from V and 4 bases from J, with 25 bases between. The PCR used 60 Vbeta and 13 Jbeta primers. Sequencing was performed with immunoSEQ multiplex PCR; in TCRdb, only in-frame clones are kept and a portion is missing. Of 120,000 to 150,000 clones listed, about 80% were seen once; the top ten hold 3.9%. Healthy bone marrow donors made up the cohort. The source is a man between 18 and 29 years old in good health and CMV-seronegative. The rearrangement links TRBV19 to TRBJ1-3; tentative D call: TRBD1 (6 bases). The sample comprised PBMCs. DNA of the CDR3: TGTGCCAGTAGCCTTACTTTTTGGACAGCGTTGAAGGGAAACACCATATATTTT. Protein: CASSLTFWTALKGNTIYF.